This is a list of T cell receptor beta chains from one sample in a study of blood T cell repertoires in COVID-19. Measured with immunoSEQ multiplex PCR; TCRdb has only the in-frame clones, and not every one. This table holds tens of thousands of clones, roughly 80% found once. The material sequenced was peripheral blood. These TCRs come from a woman in her sixties with acute or convalescent COVID-19. CDR3s include the opening cysteine and the closing phenylalanine or tryptophan. D genes are given only for firm matches. Expanded clones get a size class; other rows say once, few or many, or leave the size out.

CASSLLFRNEQFF | TGTGCCAGCAGTTTATTGTTTAGAAATGAGCAGTTCTTC | NA | TRBV12-3/TRBV12-4 | NA | TRBJ2-1
CASSLERSLDNEQFF | TGCGCCAGCAGCTTGGAGCGGAGCCTAGACAATGAGCAGTTCTTC | NA | TRBV5-1 | NA | TRBJ2-1
CASSAQGANNSPLHF | TGTGCCAGCAGCGCTCAGGGGGCGAATAATTCACCCCTCCACTTT | TRBD1 | TRBV7-3 | few | TRBJ1-6
CASSPPTQGEAFF | TGTGCCAGCAGCCCTCCTACGCAGGGTGAAGCTTTCTTT | NA | TRBV14 | NA | TRBJ1-1
CASSLALAGVFGNEQFF | TGTGCCAGCAGCTTGGCGCTAGCGGGAGTTTTCGGGAATGAGCAGTTCTTC | TRBD2 | TRBV5-4 | NA | TRBJ2-1
CASRPPEAANNSPLHF | TGCGCCAGCCGCCCGCCAGAGGCCGCCAATAATTCACCCCTCCACTTT | NA | TRBV5-1 | NA | TRBJ1-6
CASSPRGLADYNEQFF | TGTGCCAGCAGCCCGAGGGGACTAGCAGACTACAATGAGCAGTTCTTC | TRBD2 | TRBV7-3 | NA | TRBJ2-1
CASSREQGGTEAFF | TGCGCCAGCAGCCGGGAACAGGGGGGCACTGAAGCTTTCTTT | TRBD1 | TRBV4-1 | NA | TRBJ1-1
CASSTRRGGADTQYF | TGTGCCAGTAGCACTCGGCGGGGGGGAGCCGATACGCAGTATTTT | TRBD2 | TRBV19 | NA | TRBJ2-3
CASKGAEGNQPQHF | TGTGCCAGTAAGGGGGCGGAGGGCAATCAGCCCCAGCATTTT | TRBD1 | TRBV19 | NA | TRBJ1-5
CASRHGTGGTEAFF | TGTGCCAGCAGACACGGGACAGGGGGCACTGAAGCTTTCTTT | TRBD1 | TRBV7-9 | NA | TRBJ1-1
CASSFPGQPQHF | TGTGCCAGCAGCTTCCCGGGTCAGCCCCAGCATTTT | NA | TRBV7-9 | NA | TRBJ1-5
CASSKRTGTSGGQTQYF | TGTGCCAGTAGTAAACGAACCGGGACTAGCGGGGGGCAGACCCAGTACTTC | TRBD2 | TRBV19 | NA | TRBJ2-5
CASSLGGQHYGYTF | TGTGCCAGCAGCTTAGGGGGGCAGCATTATGGCTACACCTTC | NA | TRBV7-9 | few | TRBJ1-2
CASSRDSSYEQYF | TGTGCCAGCAGCCGGGACAGTTCCTACGAGCAGTACTTC | TRBD1 | TRBV9 | NA | TRBJ2-7
CASSAYRDRGYEQYF | TGTGCCAGCAGTGCTTACCGGGACAGGGGCTACGAGCAGTACTTC | TRBD1 | TRBV6-4 | NA | TRBJ2-7
CASSIWRSTEAFF | TGTGCCAGTAGTATATGGAGGTCCACTGAAGCTTTCTTT | NA | TRBV19 | few | TRBJ1-1
CASNTGLNTEAFF | TGTGCCAGCAACACAGGGTTGAACACTGAAGCTTTCTTT | NA | TRBV6-5 | once | TRBJ1-1
CASSPFLGSETQYF | TGCGCCAGCAGCCCATTCTTGGGCTCAGAGACCCAGTACTTC | NA | TRBV5-1 | few | TRBJ2-5
CASSLSPGVDAEAFF | TGCGCCAGCAGCCTCTCGCCGGGGGTTGATGCTGAAGCTTTCTTT | NA | TRBV4-1 | NA | TRBJ1-1
CASSLAVAGGSSYEQYF | TGTGCCAGCAGCTTGGCCGTGGCCGGCGGGAGCTCCTACGAGCAGTACTTC | TRBD2 | TRBV5-4 | NA | TRBJ2-7
CASSRGRGLIGYTF | TGTGCCAGTAGTAGGGGCAGGGGGTTAATCGGCTACACCTTC | TRBD1 | TRBV19 | NA | TRBJ1-2
CASSLIAGESTDTQYF | TGTGCCAGCAGCTTAATAGCGGGGGAAAGCACAGATACGCAGTATTTT | TRBD2 | TRBV7-3 | NA | TRBJ2-3
CASSRGSNTEAFF | TGTGCCAGTTCTCGGGGGTCGAACACTGAAGCTTTCTTT | NA | TRBV9 | NA | TRBJ1-1
CASSDRRGSGNTIYF | TGTGCCAGTAGTGACCGGAGGGGCTCTGGAAACACCATATATTTT | NA | TRBV19 | few | TRBJ1-3
CATGAPGDTQYF | TGTGCCACCGGGGCCCCGGGAGATACGCAGTATTTT | NA | TRBV15 | NA | TRBJ2-3
CASSLRPLAGSSYEQYF | TGTGCCAGCAGTTTACGCCCACTAGCGGGGAGCTCCTACGAGCAGTACTTC | TRBD2 | TRBV28 | NA | TRBJ2-7
CASRQAGRATEQFF | TGTGCCAGCAGACAAGCCGGGAGGGCTACTGAGCAGTTCTTC | TRBD2 | TRBV7-9 | NA | TRBJ2-1
CASSSPGRAQPQHF | TGTGCCAGCAGTTCCCCGGGAAGGGCTCAGCCCCAGCATTTT | NA | TRBV28 | few | TRBJ1-5
CASSLTLGTSIDTQYF | TGTGCCAGCAGCTTGACCTTGGGGACTAGCATAGATACGCAGTATTTT | TRBD2 | TRBV5-6 | NA | TRBJ2-3
CASSIRGGDEQFF | TGTGCCAGTAGTATACGTGGGGGGGATGAGCAGTTCTTC | TRBD2 | TRBV19 | once | TRBJ2-1
CASSMTGSWTEAFF | TGTGCCAGCAGCATGACAGGGTCTTGGACTGAAGCTTTCTTT | TRBD1 | TRBV2 | NA | TRBJ1-1
CATSRGRGGPSSTDTQYF | TGTGCCACCAGCAGAGGCCGGGGGGGGCCGAGTAGCACAGATACGCAGTATTTT | TRBD2 | TRBV15 | NA | TRBJ2-3
CASSAGDQGAVVEKLFF | TGTGCCAGCAGCGCCGGGGACCAGGGGGCGGTTGTTGAAAAACTGTTTTTT | TRBD1 | TRBV5-5 | NA | TRBJ1-4
CASSAKDRKENQPQHF | TGTGCCAGTAGTGCTAAGGACAGGAAGGAGAATCAGCCCCAGCATTTT | TRBD1 | TRBV19 | few | TRBJ1-5
CASSYAGVVRNEQFF | TGTGCCAGCAGTTACGCGGGGGTAGTAAGGAATGAGCAGTTCTTC | TRBD2 | TRBV6-5 | NA | TRBJ2-1
CASSLAQNEQFF | TGCGCCAGCAGCTTGGCCCAAAATGAGCAGTTCTTC | NA | TRBV5-1 | NA | TRBJ2-1
CASSETALNTEAFF | TGCGCCAGCAGTGAAACAGCATTGAACACTGAAGCTTTCTTT | NA | TRBV10-1 | NA | TRBJ1-1